This T cell receptor beta chain was identified during a study of cytomegalovirus exposure and HLA in healthy donors. The study's findings and limits: Excluded: some indistinguishable V segments such as TRBV6-2 and TRBV6-3.

Deletions cut 6 bases from V and 6 bases from J, with 9 bases between. From germline, CDR1 is WNHNN and CDR2 SYGVQD (reference sequence). The length of the CDR3 is 12 residues. A note on this clone: Antigen unknown.

PCR was performed using 60 Vbeta and 13 Jbeta primers. Here immunoSEQ multiplex PCR was the method, and the copy in TCRdb shows in-frame clones only, minus some. The table lists over 250,000 clones, roughly two thirds of them singletons. V gene TRBV10-1 combines with J gene TRBJ2-1; weak D call: TRBD2 (5 bases). Sequenced input: PBMCs. The receptor's source is a female donor in good health and CMV-seronegative. The CDR3 coding sequence is TGCGCCAGCAGCGAACTAGGCAATGAGCAGTTCTTC. As protein: CASSELGNEQFF.